The 29 T cell receptor beta chains in this list originate from one sample, sequenced in a study of OX40 agonist ivuxolimab in advanced cancers. Assay used: immunoSEQ multiplex PCR; TCRdb lists only in-frame clones, some missing. The table records around 11,000 clones, roughly 81% of them present only once. The sequences come from CD4+ or CD8+ T cells sorted from blood, collected in a trial of the OX40 agonist ivuxolimab. These receptors came from an adult with an advanced solid tumor such as melanoma, head and neck, liver or kidney cancer.

This sequence joins TRBV9 and TRBJ2-5; TRBD2 agrees at 9 bases. With the DNA end fitting TRBJ2-7 better, the J assignment may be wrong. This CDR3 has 18 amino acids. Germline V lookup: CDR1 SGDLS, CDR2 YYNGEE. The CDR3 protein is CASSPPASGTRFPYEQYF. The CDR3 DNA reads TGTGCCAGCAGCCCCCCGGCTAGCGGGACCCGCTTCCCCTACGAGCAGTACTTC.

In its sample, this clone is medium-sized. The CDR3 bases are TGTGCCAGCAGTGAAGGGACATTCACCACCGGGGAGCTGTTTTTT. Protein sequence: CASSEGTFTTGELFF. This rearrangement joins TRBV6-1 to TRBJ2-2; D perhaps matches TRBD1 (5 bases). From germline, CDR1 is MNHNS and CDR2 SASEGT. Trimming left V 1 base short and J 4 bases short, with 10 bases between. CDR3 length: 15 amino acids.

The gene calls are TRBV7-9 and TRBJ2-2, with D possibly matching TRBD1 (5 bases). V was cut by 2 bases and J by 1 base, with 5 bases left in between. From germline, CDR1 is SEHNR and CDR2 FQNEAQ (reference sequence). The CDR3 loop spans 14 amino acids. The CDR3 DNA is TGTGCCAGCAGCTTACAGGGGAACACCGGGGAGCTGTTTTTT. It is translated as CASSLQGNTGELFF.

CDR3 sequence reads: CSVGRTGIDNEQFF. The CDR3 DNA is TGCAGCGTTGGAAGGACAGGGATTGACAATGAGCAGTTCTTC. The chain recombines TRBV29-1 with TRBJ2-1; 8 bases fit TRBD1. Trimming at V came to 4 bases and at J to 5 bases, leaving 7 bases not matched to a gene. Germline V CDR1 and CDR2: SQVTM, ANQGSEA. This CDR3 comprises 14 residues.

The V call is TRBV4-3, the J call TRBJ2-5; 7 bases align to TRBD2. Germline V gene lookup returns CDR1 LGHNA and CDR2 YSLEER. This CDR3 region has 15 residues. V was pared by 6 bases and J by 1 base, with 8 bases of the junction left unmatched. For the CDR3, the DNA is TGCGCCAGCAGGGGGACCAGGGAGGGCCAAGAGACCCAGTACTTC. Its translation is CASRGTREGQETQYF.

CDR3 region: CAIRDTTGTQYYGYTF. The CDR3 nucleotides are TGTGCCATCAGGGACACCACAGGGACCCAATACTATGGCTACACCTTC. V is TRBV10-3 and J is TRBJ1-2, with a possible D match to TRBD1 (6 bases). V shed 6 bases and J shed 3 bases, with 20 bases lying between them. Germline lookup yields CDR1 ENHRY and CDR2 SYGVKD. This CDR3 region has 16 residues.

This clone was found a few times. The genes are TRBV6-1 and TRBJ2-1; either TRBD1 or TRBD2 may fit D (6 bases each). The germline V gene has CDR1 MNHNS and CDR2 SASEGT. This CDR3 contains 14 residues. The V and J ends lost 7 bases and 9 bases respectively, with 19 bases between them. Here the CDR3 reads CASNTGAGSSEQFF. The CDR3 DNA follows: TGTGCCAGCAACACGGGGGCAGGGTCTAGTGAGCAGTTCTTC.

The chain recombines TRBV19 with TRBJ2-3, with 8 bases that match TRBD2. The J segment lost 3 bases and the V segment lost 6 bases, leaving 14 bases of the junction unmatched. The CDR3 loop spans 17 amino acids. Germline CDR1 LNHDA, CDR2 SQIVND (reference sequence). The chain's CDR3 is CASSPSPVAGSTDTQYF. CDR3 sequence (DNA): TGTGCCAGTAGCCCTTCTCCCGTAGCGGGGTCAACAGATACGCAGTATTTT.

The rearrangement joins TRBV5-4 to TRBJ2-3; weak D call: TRBD2 (6 bases). The ends were cut back, 7 bases at V and 1 base at J, with 16 bases in the middle. This CDR3 region has 15 residues. The germline gives CDR1 SGHNT, CDR2 YYREEE (reference sequence). CDR3 in DNA: TGTGCCAGCGCTAAGTCGGGGGACCGCACAGATACGCAGTATTTT. This encodes CASAKSGDRTDTQYF.

The genes are TRBV7-3 and TRBJ2-6, with D perhaps assigned TRBD1 or TRBD2 (6 bases each). The germline V and J ends were trimmed by 5 bases and 0 bases, with 17 bases remaining between them. The germline V gene has CDR1 SGHTA and CDR2 FQGTGA. This CDR3 is built from 18 residues. The CDR3 reads CASSPRGGMDSGANVLTF. CDR3 nucleotide sequence: TGTGCCAGCAGCCCCCGAGGGGGGATGGACTCTGGGGCCAACGTCCTGACTTTC.

V and J are TRBV5-6 and TRBJ1-1; possible D gene TRBD1, 5 bases. The CDR3 loop spans 13 amino acids. Germline V gives CDR1 SGHDT, CDR2 YYEEEE. The ends were cut back, 4 bases at V and 3 bases at J, with 10 bases in the middle. The CDR3 DNA is TGTGCCAGCAGCCTAGGGGCTCACACTGAAGCTTTCTTT. Translation gives CASSLGAHTEAFF.

By frequency in the sample, this clone is large (0.1 to 1%). The rearrangement links TRBV7-9 to TRBJ1-4; no clear D. The CDR3 sequence is 15 residues long. CDR1 is SEHNR and CDR2 is FQNEAQ in the germline V gene (reference sequence). With 1 base removed from V and 0 bases from J, the gap between germline ends came to 6 bases. CDR3 protein: CASSLDPPTNEKLFF. The CDR3 bases are TGTGCCAGCAGCTTAGATCCACCAACTAATGAAAAACTGTTTTTT.

The rearrangement joins TRBV6-4 to TRBJ2-1; perhaps TRBD2 as D (5 bases). The CDR3 extends over 15 amino acids. Germline lookup yields CDR1 MRHNA and CDR2 SNTAGT. The V end was cut by 0 bases, the J end by 0 bases, with 6 bases between. As DNA, the CDR3 is TGTGCCAGCAGTGACTCGAGCGGCTCCTACAATGAGCAGTTCTTC. Encoded protein: CASSDSSGSYNEQFF.

The chain couples TRBV15 to TRBJ2-7; D possibly corresponds to TRBD2 (7 bases). This CDR3 region has 15 residues. The germline V and J ends were trimmed by 0 bases and 4 bases, with 13 bases remaining between them. CDR1 is LNHNV and CDR2 is YYDKDF in the germline V gene (reference sequence). CDR3 DNA sequence: TGTGCCACCAGCAGAGATATAAGCGGGACATACGAGCAGTACTTC. This encodes CATSRDISGTYEQYF. Together with reference TRBV15 and TRBJ2-7, the CDR3 gives the full variable domain: DAMVIQNPRYQVTQFGKPVTLSCSQTLNHNVMYWYQQKSSQAPKLLFHYYDKDFNNEADTPDNFQSRRPNTSFCFLDIRSPGLGDTAMYLCATSRDISGTYEQYFGPGTRLTVT.

The gene calls are TRBV5-1 and TRBJ2-7; D remains unclear. Germline V gives CDR1 SGHRS, CDR2 YFSETQ. Trimming removed 0 bases at V and 6 bases at J, with 7 bases between. This CDR3 is built from 12 residues. The CDR3 loop is CASSLVSGEQYF. The CDR3 DNA is TGCGCCAGCAGCTTGGTATCCGGCGAGCAGTACTTC.

The chain's CDR3 is CASTRTGQGLLFQETQYF. The CDR3, as DNA: TGTGCCAGCACCCGTACGGGACAGGGCCTATTATTCCAAGAGACCCAGTACTTC. The chain carries TRBV7-9 and TRBJ2-5, with TRBD1 matching over 9 bases. J gave up 1 base and V 7 bases, and 16 bases lay outside the gene matches. This CDR3 contains 18 residues. Germline CDR1 SEHNR, CDR2 FQNEAQ (reference sequence).

The chain combines TRBV9 with TRBJ2-7; TRBD1 agrees at 9 bases. CDR1 SGDLS and CDR2 YYNGEE come from the germline V gene. Trimming at V came to 3 bases and at J to 5 bases, leaving 15 bases not matched to a gene. This CDR3 has 17 residues. The CDR3 loop reads CASSAKRIQGAGDEQYF. The CDR3 nucleotides are TGTGCCAGCAGCGCTAAACGTATACAGGGGGCGGGCGACGAGCAGTACTTC.

The table lists this clone with a few counts. The genes are TRBV27 and TRBJ1-1; D not certain. CDR1 MNHEY and CDR2 SMNVEV come from the germline V gene (reference sequence). The CDR3 spans 14 residues. V was trimmed by 3 bases and J by 4 bases, leaving 12 bases between them. The chain's CDR3 is CASSLRDVGTEAFF. In DNA form, the CDR3 reads TGTGCCAGCAGTTTGAGGGATGTGGGCACTGAAGCTTTCTTT.

This clone was counted between two and nine times. The chain employs TRBV7-9 and TRBJ1-2; TRBD1 agrees at 8 bases. The CDR3 has 14 amino acids. V gave up 5 bases and J gave up 2 bases; unmatched junction bases: 4. Germline V gives CDR1 SEHNR, CDR2 FQNEAQ (reference sequence). The CDR3 coding sequence is TGTGCCAGCAGCAAGACAGGGGTCAACTATGGCTACACCTTC. Its protein is CASSKTGVNYGYTF.

The chain's CDR3 is CASNHPGLGTEAFF. CDR3 DNA sequence: TGTGCCAGCAATCATCCGGGACTTGGGACTGAAGCTTTCTTT. This rearrangement joins TRBV27 to TRBJ1-1, with D possibly matching TRBD1 (5 bases). Trimming took off 7 bases at V and 5 bases at J, with 17 bases between the two ends. This CDR3 comprises 14 residues. Per germline, CDR1 MNHEY and CDR2 SMNVEV (reference sequence).

This chain uses TRBV27 with TRBJ2-3; 9 positions match TRBD2. This CDR3 is built from 15 residues. Germline CDR1 reads MNHEY; CDR2 reads SMNVEV (reference sequence). With 5 bases clipped from V and 1 base from J, the junction kept 4 bases outside the gene matches. The CDR3 nucleotides are TGTGCCAGCAGTCTTCCTAGCGGGGGCACAGATACGCAGTATTTT. The encoded protein is CASSLPSGGTDTQYF.

As DNA, the CDR3 is TGTGCCAGCAGCCAAGGGCCCCAACAGGGCTACGAGCAGTACTTC. It codes for CASSQGPQQGYEQYF. The gene calls are TRBV4-2 and TRBJ2-7; TRBD1 is a possible D gene (6 bases). Germline V CDR1 and CDR2: LGHNA, YNFKEQ. The CDR3 loop spans 15 amino acids. V was clipped by 1 base and J by 3 bases, with 13 bases between them.

The chain combines TRBV7-7 with TRBJ2-1; TRBD1 agrees at 9 bases. Per the germline V gene, CDR1 is SSHAT and CDR2 is FNYEAQ (reference sequence). The trim removed 2 bases at V and 2 bases at J, leaving 10 bases unmatched. CDR3 length: 18 amino acids. The CDR3 region has the DNA TGTGCCAGCAGCTTATCGGCCGGACAGGGGACTGCCTACAATGAGCAGTTCTTC. The encoded protein is CASSLSAGQGTAYNEQFF.

CDR3 sequence (DNA): TGTGCCAGCAGCTTTGGGGAATGGAGGGGAAAAATTGATTCACCCCTCCACTTT. It yields the protein CASSFGEWRGKIDSPLHF. The rearrangement links TRBV11-2 to TRBJ1-6; possibly TRBD1 for D (5 bases). Germline V lookup: CDR1 SGHAT, CDR2 FQNNGV. V lost 3 bases and J 8 bases, leaving 23 bases between the germline ends. The CDR3 is 18 amino acids.

This chain connects TRBV29-1 to TRBJ1-1; D perhaps matches TRBD1 (5 bases). V lost 6 bases and J lost 5, with 10 bases in between. Germline V gene lookup returns CDR1 SQVTM and CDR2 ANQGSEA. CDR3 length: 11 amino acids. CDR3 sequence: CSVEKGTEAFF. The CDR3 DNA sequence: TGCAGCGTCGAAAAGGGGACTGAAGCTTTCTTT.

The J gene is TRBJ1-3, the V gene TRBV4-3, with D hard to call. Germline assignment: CDR1 LGHNA and CDR2 YSLEER. Trimming removed 0 bases at V and 0 bases at J, with 12 bases between. The CDR3 has 17 residues. CDR3 amino acids: CASSQDRSTSSGNTIYF. The CDR3 nucleotides are TGCGCCAGCAGCCAAGATCGGTCTACAAGCTCTGGAAACACCATATATTTT.

The chain links TRBV5-1 to TRBJ1-1; TRBD1 might be the D (5 bases). V shed 4 bases and J shed 5 bases, with 9 bases lying between them. This CDR3 spans 12 amino acids. Looked up from germline, CDR1 is SGHRS and CDR2 is YFSETQ. The CDR3: CASSPRGTEAFF. CDR3 nucleotide sequence: TGCGCCAGCAGCCCCCGGGGGACTGAAGCTTTCTTT.

The chain has TRBV27 and TRBJ1-2, with TRBD1 matching 7 bases. Germline V gene lookup returns CDR1 MNHEY and CDR2 SMNVEV (reference sequence). CDR3 length: 16 residues. The junction had 10 bases not matched to a gene; V was cut back by 6 bases and J by 0 bases. In DNA, the CDR3 is TGTGCCAGCAGCCCGGGACAGCCGCTCACTAACTATGGCTACACCTTC. This encodes CASSPGQPLTNYGYTF.

This clone occurred a few times. The CDR3 region has the DNA TGTGCCAGCAGTGAGTCTAGCGGGAGCACAGATACGCAGTATTTT. Residues: CASSESSGSTDTQYF. The rearrangement uses TRBV6-4 and TRBJ2-3; TRBD2 aligns across 8 bases. This CDR3 comprises 15 residues. Germline V lookup: CDR1 MRHNA, CDR2 SNTAGT. With 3 bases clipped from V and 0 bases from J, the junction kept 2 bases outside the gene matches.